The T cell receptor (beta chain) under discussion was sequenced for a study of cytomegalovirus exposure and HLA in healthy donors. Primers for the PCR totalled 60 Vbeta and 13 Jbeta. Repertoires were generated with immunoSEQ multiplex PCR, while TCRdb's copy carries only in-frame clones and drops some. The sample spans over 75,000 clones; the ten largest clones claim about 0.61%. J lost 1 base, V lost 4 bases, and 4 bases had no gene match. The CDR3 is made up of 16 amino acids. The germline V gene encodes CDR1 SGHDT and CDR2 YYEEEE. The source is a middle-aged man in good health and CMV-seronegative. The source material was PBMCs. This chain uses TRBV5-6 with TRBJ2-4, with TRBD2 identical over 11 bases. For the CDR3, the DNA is TGTGCCAGCAGCCGCGGGACTAGCGGTGCCAAAAACATTCAGTACTTC. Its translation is CASSRGTSGAKNIQYF.